The 29 T cell receptor beta chains below were found in one sample sequenced in a study of neurological immune-mediated disorders. One entry per CDR3 protein, called by TCRdb with MiXCR from the 5' RACE reads. The repertoire holds under 60,000 distinct CDR3 sequences, roughly 15% seen once, with about 4.7% in the top ten. Sequencing was carried out using PBMCs. These receptors all come from a man aged 60-69 years in good health.

This clonotype was counted a few times. The V and J genes are TRBV5-6 and TRBJ2-7; D is unclear. The CDR3 loop spans 13 amino acids. Germline V gives CDR1 SGHDT, CDR2 YYEEEE. V gave up 0 bases and J gave up 6 bases, with 10 bases separating them. The CDR3 DNA is TGTGCCAGCAGCTTGGGGAGTTCGAGCGAGCAGTACTTC. This codes for CASSLGSSSEQYF.

This clonotype showed up many times. V gene TRBV20-1 combines with J gene TRBJ2-7, with a weak D call TRBD2 (7 bases). The germline V gene encodes CDR1 DFQATT and CDR2 SNEGSKA (reference sequence). The CDR3 loop spans 12 amino acids. Trimming shortened V by 6 bases and J by 6 bases, and 15 bases separated the two germline ends. The CDR3 DNA sequence: TGCAGTGCCTCCCTGGCGGGGGCCGAGCAGTACTTC. Encoded protein: CSASLAGAEQYF.

This clonotype was observed at least ten times. The genes are TRBV5-1 and TRBJ2-1; D remains unclear. V shed 4 bases and J shed 5 bases, with 16 bases lying between them. Germline-derived CDR1 and CDR2 are SGHRS and YFSETQ. The CDR3 contains 15 residues. Here the CDR3 DNA reads TGCGCCAGCAGCCCCTTTGGGCCCCCAAACAATGAGCAGTTCTTC. Protein: CASSPFGPPNNEQFF.

Ten or more counts support this clonotype. The chain links TRBV7-2 to TRBJ2-2; TRBD2 is a possible D gene (6 bases). The CDR3 runs 15 residues. CDR1 SGHTA and CDR2 FQGNSA come from the germline V gene. The V and J ends lost 1 base and 5 bases respectively, with 11 bases between them. The CDR3 DNA reads TGTGCCAGCAGCTTAGGACTAGTCAGTACCGGGGAGCTGTTTTTT. This codes for CASSLGLVSTGELFF.

At least ten counts were recorded for this clonotype. This chain links TRBV20-1 with TRBJ2-1, with D perhaps given as TRBD1 or TRBD2 (5 bases each). Germline lookup yields CDR1 DFQATT and CDR2 SNEGSKA (reference sequence). Deletions cut 5 bases from V and 6 bases from J, with 17 bases between. The CDR3 totals 14 residues. The CDR3 bases are TGCAGTGCTTTTCCGGGGACGAACCTCAATGAGCAGTTCTTC. Encoded protein: CSAFPGTNLNEQFF.

This clonotype was observed many times. The junction departs from the called germline gene at one end, perhaps through a read error. The chain has TRBV15 and TRBJ2-1; possible D gene TRBD1, 6 bases. Looked up from germline, CDR1 is LNHNV and CDR2 is YYDKDF (reference sequence). This CDR3 comprises 14 residues. In DNA form, the CDR3 reads TGTGCCACCAGCAGGCAAACAGGGTACAGTGAGCAGTTCTTC. This gives the protein CATSRQTGYSEQFF.

This clonotype was counted at least ten times. The CDR3 DNA reads TGTGCCAGCAGTTTAGACACGAGGGAAGCTTATGGCTACACCTTC. This gives the protein CASSLDTREAYGYTF. V gene TRBV12-3 or TRBV12-4 combines with J gene TRBJ1-2; D is unclear. V lost 1 base, J lost 5 bases, and 14 bases lay in between. The CDR3 length is 15 residues.

This clonotype has only one observation. J is TRBJ2-1 and V is TRBV7-9; TRBD2 matches 12 bases. V was clipped by 4 bases and J by 4 bases; unmatched bases: 11. Germline CDR1 is SEHNR and CDR2 is FQNEAQ (reference sequence). CDR3 length: 18 residues. This chain's CDR3 is CASSSGLAGSTLYNEQFF. The CDR3 region has the DNA TGTGCCAGCAGCTCCGGACTAGCGGGGTCGACTTTATACAATGAGCAGTTCTTC.

This clonotype was seen at least ten times. The V and J genes are TRBV12-3 or TRBV12-4 and TRBJ2-2, with TRBD2 identical over 9 bases. The trim removed 7 bases at V and 6 bases at J, leaving 6 bases unmatched. This CDR3 has 14 amino acids. For the CDR3, the DNA is TGTGCCAGCACGCTAGCGGGAAGTTCCGGGGAGCTGTTTTTT. This translates into CASTLAGSSGELFF.

Ten or more counts support this clonotype. V usage is TRBV7-2 and J usage is TRBJ2-7, with D possibly being TRBD2 (6 bases). The CDR3 sequence is 13 residues long. Germline CDR1 and CDR2: SGHTA and FQGNSA. V lost 1 base to trimming and J lost 6 bases, with 10 bases between them. Here the CDR3 DNA reads TGTGCCAGCAGCTTAGGGAGGGATGTCGAGCAGTACTTC. Residues: CASSLGRDVEQYF.

The chain employs TRBV28 and TRBJ2-5; D unclear. CDR3 size: 15 residues. Trimming took off 5 bases at V and 2 bases at J, with 15 bases between the two ends. Germline V gene data show CDR1 as MDHEN and CDR2 as SYDVKM. In nucleotides, the CDR3 is TGTGCCAGCAGTCCTTCTCGGCGCGGACAAGAGACCCAGTACTTC. Amino acids: CASSPSRRGQETQYF.

This clonotype was recorded many times. The V call is TRBV29-1, the J call TRBJ2-1; D gene unclear. V was pared by 5 bases and J by 1 base, with 3 bases between. CDR3 length equals 11 residues. Germline-derived CDR1 and CDR2 are SQVTM and ANQGSEA. The CDR3 here is CSVLSYNEQFF. CDR3 bases: TGCAGCGTTTTGTCCTACAATGAGCAGTTCTTC.

This clonotype was seen at least ten times. The chain recombines TRBV4-1 with TRBJ1-2, with D unresolved. Trimming removed 0 bases at V and 8 bases at J, with 22 bases between. Germline CDR1 and CDR2: MGHRA and YSYEKL. This CDR3 has 17 amino acids. In DNA, the CDR3 is TGCGCCAGCAGCCAAGATCTATCCGACGGGTCGGTTAACGGCTACACCTTC. This codes for CASSQDLSDGSVNGYTF.

Ten or more counts support this clonotype. The genes are TRBV6-5 and TRBJ1-6; D uncertain. V was cut by 6 bases and J by 4 bases, with 19 bases left in between. CDR1 is MNHEY, CDR2 SVGAGI, per germline. The CDR3 runs 17 residues. This chain's CDR3 is CASRSPEGSPYNSPLHF. The CDR3 nucleotides are TGTGCCAGCAGATCCCCAGAGGGCTCTCCGTATAATTCACCCCTCCACTTT.

This clonotype was found many times. The chain joins TRBV7-2 to TRBJ1-6; D uncertain. CDR1 is SGHTA, CDR2 FQGNSA, per germline. Trimming removed 4 bases from V and 7 bases from J, with 20 bases in between. This CDR3 spans 17 amino acids. The CDR3 region is CASSSPHPGLGNSPLHF. In DNA form, the CDR3 reads TGTGCCAGCAGCTCTCCCCATCCGGGGTTAGGGAATTCACCCCTCCACTTT.

This clonotype came up many times. The V gene is TRBV3-1, the J gene TRBJ2-3, with D uncertain. Per germline, CDR1 LGHDT and CDR2 YNNKEL (reference sequence). V shed 0 bases and J shed 1 base, with 11 bases lying between them. The CDR3 runs to 16 residues. The CDR3 reads CASSQDVAGGTDTQYF. The CDR3 nucleotides read TGTGCCAGCAGCCAAGATGTAGCAGGAGGCACAGATACGCAGTATTTT.

This clonotype has a count of ten or more. Here the CDR3 reads CASSVDGGSSYNEQFF. CDR3 coding DNA: TGTGCCAGCAGCGTAGATGGCGGGAGCTCCTACAATGAGCAGTTCTTC. V gene TRBV9 combines with J gene TRBJ2-1, with TRBD2 identical over 7 bases. The germline V gene encodes CDR1 SGDLS and CDR2 YYNGEE. This CDR3 spans 16 amino acids. V shed 0 bases, J shed 0 bases, and the junction held 3 bases outside the gene matches.

On this clonotype itself: This may be a read error: a much more frequent sequence differs by one nucleotide. This chain links TRBV27 with TRBJ2-1; unclear D gene. This CDR3 has 15 residues. Germline values: CDR1 MNHEY, CDR2 SMNVEV (reference sequence). V dropped 0 bases and J dropped 4 bases, with 10 bases sitting between them. CDR3 loop: CASSLSSNLYNEQFF. CDR3 nucleotide sequence: TGTGCCAGCAGTTTATCTAGCAACCTTTACAATGAGCAGTTCTTC.

The chain uses TRBV6-6 and TRBJ1-1, with D possibly being TRBD1 (5 bases). Germline V gene data show CDR1 as MNHNY and CDR2 as SVGAGI (reference sequence). The CDR3 has 17 residues. CDR3 in DNA: TGTGCAAGAAGTTACTCGGGCACCGGGGGGGGGAACACTGAAGCTTTCTTT. It yields the protein CARSYSGTGGGNTEAFF.

This clonotype was counted at least ten times. This chain uses TRBV5-1 with TRBJ2-5, with 9 bases matching TRBD1. After removal of 3 bases from V and 5 bases from J, the junction contained 8 bases not matched to a gene. This CDR3 contains 15 residues. The germline V gene encodes CDR1 SGHRS and CDR2 YFSETQ. The CDR3 nucleotides are TGCGCCAGCAGCTCCCGGGACAGGGAAAAGGAGACCCAGTACTTC. This translates into CASSSRDREKETQYF.

This clonotype ranks as large. This rearrangement joins TRBV7-9 to TRBJ2-7, with TRBD2 as a possible D gene (5 bases). Germline V gene sequence: CDR1 SEHNR, CDR2 FQNEAQ (reference sequence). There are 12 residues in the CDR3. V lost 8 bases and J lost 5, with 13 bases in between. The CDR3 DNA reads TGTGCCAGCGCTCGCTCCGGGGACGAGCAGTACTTC. This translates into CASARSGDEQYF. The variable domain in full, completed from reference TRBV7-9 and TRBJ2-7, reads DTGVSQNPRHKITKRGQNVTFRCDPISEHNRLYWYRQTLGQGPEFLTYFQNEAQLEKSRLLSDRFSAERPKGSFSTLEIQRTEQGDSAMYLCASARSGDEQYFGPGTRLTVT.

This clonotype was observed at least ten times. V gene TRBV11-3 combines with J gene TRBJ2-1, with 9 bases identical to TRBD1. The germline CDR1 and CDR2 sequences are SGHNT and YENEEA. The CDR3 length is 16 residues. V lost 5 bases and J lost 3; bases outside the gene matches: 8. The CDR3 coding sequence is TGTGCCAGCAGCCCTGAGACGGGACAGGGCTACAATGAGCAGTTCTTC. Amino acid sequence: CASSPETGQGYNEQFF.

This clonotype has a handful of counts. The J gene is TRBJ1-2, the V gene TRBV12-3 or TRBV12-4, with 9 bases matching TRBD1. The CDR3 loop spans 13 amino acids. V shed 5 bases and J 4 bases; nucleotides not matched to a gene: 2. CDR3 in amino acids: CASSPTGGYGYTF. In nucleotides, the CDR3 is TGTGCCAGCAGTCCGACAGGGGGCTATGGCTACACCTTC.

This clonotype was recorded at least ten times. The CDR3 is CASSLDIPDRGSYEQYF. The DNA of the CDR3 is TGTGCCAGCAGCTTAGATATCCCGGACAGGGGCTCCTACGAGCAGTACTTC. This chain uses TRBV7-9 with TRBJ2-7, with 9 bases fitting TRBD1. The CDR3 extends over 17 amino acids. CDR1 is SEHNR, CDR2 FQNEAQ, per germline (reference sequence). The junction had 7 bases not matched to a gene; V was cut back by 1 base and J by 0 bases.

The sample holds many counts of this clonotype. This chain uses TRBV6-5 with TRBJ1-3; TRBD1 might be the D (5 bases). Trimming took 8 bases from V and 0 from J, leaving 11 bases between them. The CDR3 contains 14 residues. The germline gives CDR1 MNHEY, CDR2 SVGAGI. The DNA of the CDR3 is TGTGCCAGCGGCCCGACAGCCTCTGGAAACACCATATATTTT. Translating gives CASGPTASGNTIYF.

This clonotype was seen repeatedly, ten times or more. The chain carries TRBV4-1 and TRBJ2-1; 10 bases agree with TRBD2. Germline lookup yields CDR1 MGHRA and CDR2 YSYEKL. The CDR3 extends over 18 amino acids. Trimming removed 4 bases from V and 8 bases from J; junction bases left unmatched: 17. The CDR3, as DNA: TGCGCCAGCAGCCGCTACGGGTCAGTAGCGGGAGGTAGGGATGAGCAGTTCTTC. This translates into CASSRYGSVAGGRDEQFF.

At least ten counts were recorded for this clonotype. V is TRBV12-3 or TRBV12-4 and J is TRBJ1-4; D is possibly TRBD1 (5 bases). This CDR3 has 15 residues. Trimming removed 0 bases from V and 8 bases from J, with 13 bases in between. CDR3 sequence: CASSLAGRGGEKLFF. DNA for the CDR3: TGTGCCAGCAGTTTAGCGGGGCGGGGAGGGGAAAAACTGTTTTTT.

This clonotype was observed a handful of times. The chain recombines TRBV18 with TRBJ1-1; possible D gene TRBD1, 6 bases. The CDR3 length is 14 residues. The V and J ends lost 3 bases and 1 base respectively, with 9 bases between them. The germline V gene has CDR1 KGHSH and CDR2 LQKENI. Written as DNA, the CDR3 is TGTGCCAGCTCACCGGACAGAACGAACACTGAAGCTTTCTTT. Translating gives CASSPDRTNTEAFF.

This clonotype was observed at least ten times. The chain carries TRBV6-5 and TRBJ1-1; no reliable D call. Germline assignment: CDR1 MNHEY and CDR2 SVGAGI. V was trimmed by 4 bases and J by 1 base, leaving 16 bases between them. This CDR3 spans 16 amino acids. The CDR3 nucleotides are TGTGCCAGCAGTTCCGGAGGTTCGGCGGGGAACACTGAAGCTTTCTTT. This gives the protein CASSSGGSAGNTEAFF.